Listed here is a single TCR beta chain. Its cognate antigen has yet to be identified. Nothing much larger sits one base from this clone, and base qualities are not available. This sample is part of a study of T cell responses to AZD1222 COVID-19 vaccine (dated by TCRdb to the early 2020s). For the study in its entirety: TCR sequencing covered more than 230 trial participants: roughly 200 given two doses of AZD1222 and 26 given two doses of MenACWY control vaccine. Trial participants were enrolled by age into 18-55, 56-69 and 70-plus year subgroups, with around 150, 28 and 57 TCR-sequenced participants respectively. Study-wide findings and limitations: In the small 56-69-year group, the increase in depth fell short of significance, most likely because of low power. Reportedly, almost half of the unique spike-specific TCRs recognized epitopes lying outside the regions that are mutated in the B.1.351 and B.1.1.7 variants. Most participants were white British and females outnumbered males, and the authors suggested that clonal diversity may have been underestimated. Because no day 14 peak-response samples were available, repertoires were characterized only after the peak T cell response. A significant rise in spike-specific TCR breadth and depth was observed after two AZD1222 doses relative to day 0 and relative to MenACWY recipients. Conclusions about previously exposed vaccinees are limited because only six or seven AZD1222 recipients were SARS-CoV-2 seropositive at baseline. The vaccine-associated CD4 TCRs covered the entire spike protein, and the dominant responses fell in regions 160-218 and 743-854.

V was cut back by 4 bases and J by 4 bases, leaving a gap of 15 bases between them. From the cysteine through the phenylalanine, the CDR3 covers 15 amino acids. Of all the DNA, just the CDR3 is kept, 45 bases in frame from base 1. CDR1 and CDR2 are read off the germline V gene as SGHRS and YFSETQ. The CDR3 regions of human TCRbeta chains were analyzed by immunosequencing. The published analysis was carried out like this. TCRs in the repertoires were compared against a reference library of SARS-CoV-2-specific TCRs that had been generated with the MIRA antigen-specificity platform. Breadth was defined as the fraction of unique TCRs that were SARS-CoV-2-associated. Depth was defined as the fraction of total T cells that were SARS-CoV-2-associated. Using the MIRA data, every spike-specific TCR was mapped to the spike region that the TCR reacted to and assigned to either a CD4 or a CD8 class. Log10-transformed breadth and depth values were compared by one-way ANOVA with Sidak's multiple comparisons tests. TCRdb stores this immuneACCESS table with in-frame sequences only. Part of the clones is absent; in the studies checked, under half of the shortfall reflects unresolved V genes, and no reason is known for the rest. V, J and clone size are taken as reported in that table, and D and trimming were inferred from the DNA itself. The sample contains some 150,000 clones, around 84% of them found a single time. The leading ten clones occupy roughly 5.1% of the sample.

Sample time point, as interpreted from the label and publication: about 28 days (+/-7) after the second vaccine dose. AZD1222 recipients whose second dose came at about 4 weeks and those whose second dose came at about 12 weeks were combined into one group, since spike-specific TCR depth and breadth did not differ between the two schedules. Samples from vaccinated people were obtained from the UK trials COV001 and COV002, which included a single-blind randomized controlled phase 2/3 trial of AZD1222 (ChAdOx1 nCoV-19) in healthy adults. For TCRbeta chain sequencing, PBMC samples from trial participants were taken at day 0 and at day 28 after the second dose.

The clonotype comes from an adult who received the AZD1222 COVID-19 vaccine. Sample: peripheral blood, taken 28 days after the second AZD1222 dose. The receptor chain draws on TRBV5-1 and TRBJ2-1; the D gene is perhaps TRBD1, on 5 matching bases. The base sequence is TGCGCCAGCAGCCTACCACAGGCTTCTTACAATGAGCAGTTCTTC. Translated, it reads CASSLPQASYNEQFF.